Presented here are 30 T cell receptor beta chains from one specimen sequenced in a study of shared clonotypes between healthy human individuals. Clones were read by immunoSEQ multiplex PCR, and TCRdb kept only the in-frame ones, dropping some. The sample includes approximately 740,000 clones, about 91% seen only once; the top ten take 24%. Positive CCR7 selection of CD45RO-negative cells yielded the naive CD8 cells, and terminally differentiated effector memory CD45RA+ cells were excluded. Sequenced sample: naive CD8+ T cells sorted from blood. The receptors were sampled from a man under 40 in good health.

The rearrangement links TRBV27 to TRBJ2-7; perhaps TRBD1 as D (5 bases). This CDR3 comprises 12 residues. The V gene lost 4 bases and the J gene lost 3 bases, with 7 bases spanning the gap. Germline loops: CDR1 MNHEY, CDR2 SMNVEV (reference sequence). The CDR3 coding sequence is TGTGCCAGCAGTTCCAGGGTCTACGAGCAGTACTTC. Protein product: CASSSRVYEQYF.

V and J are TRBV7-8 and TRBJ2-7, with TRBD2 identical over 8 bases. This CDR3 contains 15 residues. Germline V lookup: CDR1 SGHVS, CDR2 FQNEAQ. V gave up 8 bases and J gave up 1 base; unmatched junction bases: 10. CDR3 coding DNA: TGTGCCAGCTCACAAGTCACTAGCGGATCCTACGAGCAGTACTTC. Encoded protein: CASSQVTSGSYEQYF.

This chain uses TRBV7-9 with TRBJ2-5, with 8 bases aligning to TRBD2. CDR3 length equals 15 residues. CDR1 SEHNR and CDR2 FQNEAQ come from the germline V gene (reference sequence). J was trimmed by 5 bases and V by 2 bases; bases with no gene match: 7. CDR3 sequence: CASSLYREGRETQYF. The CDR3 bases are TGTGCCAGCAGCTTATATCGGGAGGGCCGGGAGACCCAGTACTTC.

V is TRBV7-9 and J is TRBJ2-3, with TRBD2 matching 8 bases. V lost 5 bases, J lost 4 bases, and 5 bases stayed unmatched. The CDR3 has 14 amino acids. Germline V lookup: CDR1 SEHNR, CDR2 FQNEAQ (reference sequence). CDR3 sequence (DNA): TGTGCCAGCAGCCCGAGTAGCGGGGCAGATACGCAGTATTTT. Translation: CASSPSSGADTQYF.

The chain combines TRBV4-3 with TRBJ2-1; 10 positions agree with TRBD2. This CDR3 has 16 amino acids. The ends lost 4 bases at V and 7 bases at J; junction bases unmatched: 10. The germline CDR1 and CDR2 sequences are LGHNA and YSLEER. The CDR3 DNA is TGCGCCAGCAGCCCATCGCTAGCGGGAGTGGTAAATGAGCAGTTCTTC. Protein: CASSPSLAGVVNEQFF.

This chain uses TRBV5-4 with TRBJ2-3; TRBD2 matches 13 bases. J was trimmed by 5 bases and V by 0 bases; bases with no gene match: 9. The V gene's germline CDR1 is SGHNT and CDR2 YYREEE (reference sequence). The CDR3 spans 18 residues. The CDR3 protein is CASSLGLAGGSFRDTQYF. In DNA, the CDR3 is TGTGCCAGCAGCTTGGGACTAGCGGGAGGCTCCTTTAGAGATACGCAGTATTTT.

J is TRBJ2-1 and V is TRBV11-2, with D possibly being TRBD2 (6 bases). The CDR3 loop spans 14 amino acids. V was shortened by 5 bases and J by 6 bases, with 14 bases between the two germline ends. The germline V gene encodes CDR1 SGHAT and CDR2 FQNNGV. The chain's CDR3 is CASSPIGTLNEQFF. The CDR3 coding sequence is TGTGCCAGCAGCCCTATCGGGACTCTCAATGAGCAGTTCTTC. Together with reference TRBV11-2 and TRBJ2-1, the CDR3 gives the full variable domain: EAGVAQSPRYKIIEKRQSVAFWCNPISGHATLYWYQQILGQGPKLLIQFQNNGVVDDSQLPKDRFSAERLKGVDSTLKIQPAKLEDSAVYLCASSPIGTLNEQFFGPGTRLTVL.

The chain has TRBV5-6 and TRBJ1-3; 7 bases match TRBD1. The CDR3 is 15 residues long. Germline V gene lookup returns CDR1 SGHDT and CDR2 YYEEEE. After removal of 3 bases from V and 0 bases from J, the junction contained 3 bases not matched to a gene. In DNA, the CDR3 is TGTGCCAGCAGCTCCTACAGGGGCTCTGGAAACACCATATATTTT. Its protein product is CASSSYRGSGNTIYF.

CDR3 sequence reads: CASSLVAGLRIYEQYF. CDR3 bases: TGTGCCAGCAGCTTAGTCGCGGGATTAAGAATCTACGAGCAGTACTTC. The V and J genes are TRBV7-2 and TRBJ2-7; D possibly corresponds to TRBD2 (6 bases). Trimming took off 1 base at V and 3 bases at J, with 16 bases between the two ends. Germline V lookup: CDR1 SGHTA, CDR2 FQGNSA. This CDR3 is built from 16 residues.

This clone has just one count. The chain combines TRBV2 with TRBJ1-5; perhaps TRBD1 as D (5 bases). The V gene's germline CDR1 is SNHLY and CDR2 FYNNEI. CDR3 length equals 15 residues. Trimming left V 7 bases short and J 3 bases short, with 16 bases between. CDR3 nucleotide sequence: TGTGCCAGCAAGGTCGACAGTGACTACAATCAGCCCCAGCATTTT. It is translated as CASKVDSDYNQPQHF.

This clone was recorded only once. The rearrangement joins TRBV15 to TRBJ2-3; the D gene is possibly TRBD2 (6 bases). Germline V lookup: CDR1 LNHNV, CDR2 YYDKDF (reference sequence). The CDR3 loop spans 19 amino acids. Trimming took off 0 bases at V and 4 bases at J, with 23 bases between the two ends. The chain's CDR3 is CATSRDGSQGGGFADTQYF. CDR3 sequence (DNA): TGTGCCACCAGCAGAGATGGTAGTCAGGGCGGAGGGTTCGCAGATACGCAGTATTTT.

V gene TRBV23-1 combines with J gene TRBJ2-7; no definite D call. TRBV23-1 is an ORF; its function is uncertain. V gave up 2 bases and J gave up 7 bases, with 6 bases separating them. This CDR3 has 11 amino acids. CDR3 sequence reads: CASSQDNEQYF. The CDR3 DNA reads TGCGCCAGCAGTCAAGACAATGAGCAGTACTTC.

The chain joins TRBV7-3 to TRBJ2-3; 7 bases align to TRBD2. Germline assignment: CDR1 SGHTA and CDR2 FQGTGA. The CDR3 is 15 amino acids. The J segment lost 6 bases and the V segment lost 4 bases, leaving 10 bases of the junction unmatched. The CDR3 nucleotides read TGTGCCAGCAGCTCCACAGCGGGGACCTCGGATACGCAGTATTTT. It encodes CASSSTAGTSDTQYF. Full variable domain (outside the CDR3, taken from reference TRBV7-3 and TRBJ2-3): GAGVSQTPSNKVTEKGKYVELRCDPISGHTALYWYRQSLGQGPEFLIYFQGTGAADDSGLPNDRFFAVRPEGSVSTLKIQRTERGDSAVYLCASSSTAGTSDTQYFGPGTRLTVL.

In the case of this clone: Other DNA sequences in this sample translate to the same CDR3. In DNA, the CDR3 is TGTGCCAGCAGCTTAGGACCCCTATCGTACGAGCAGTACTTC. It yields the protein CASSLGPLSYEQYF. The chain is built from TRBV11-2 and TRBJ2-7; D not resolved. Germline V gives CDR1 SGHAT, CDR2 FQNNGV. Trimming removed 1 base at V and 4 bases at J, with 11 bases between. The CDR3 is made up of 14 amino acids.

CDR3 loop: CASSGGAATYEQYF. The DNA for the CDR3 is TGTGCCAGCAGCGGCGGGGCTGCCACCTACGAGCAGTACTTC. V is TRBV2 and J is TRBJ2-7, with a possible D match to TRBD2 (6 bases). Trimming took 6 bases from V and 2 from J, leaving 14 bases between them. Germline assignment: CDR1 SNHLY and CDR2 FYNNEI. The CDR3 covers 14 residues.

This clone was found once. The chain links TRBV29-1 to TRBJ2-1, with 8 bases fitting TRBD2. Germline V lookup: CDR1 SQVTM, CDR2 ANQGSEA. The CDR3 loop spans 15 amino acids. J was trimmed by 0 bases and V by 3 bases; bases with no gene match: 4. DNA for the CDR3: TGCAGCGTTGATCAGAGCGGGAGCTCCTACAATGAGCAGTTCTTC. Protein: CSVDQSGSSYNEQFF.

V gene TRBV5-1 combines with J gene TRBJ2-5; D not resolved. The germline V gene encodes CDR1 SGHRS and CDR2 YFSETQ. This CDR3 is built from 13 residues. The V gene lost 4 bases and the J gene lost 2 bases, with 9 bases spanning the gap. The CDR3 coding sequence is TGCGCCAGCAGCCCGGAATATCAAGAGACCCAGTACTTC. Amino acid sequence: CASSPEYQETQYF.

This chain links TRBV5-1 with TRBJ2-1, with 10 bases identical to TRBD2. The V gene's germline CDR1 is SGHRS and CDR2 YFSETQ. This CDR3 has 17 residues. The trim removed 0 bases at V and 4 bases at J, leaving 7 bases unmatched. The CDR3 here is CASSLALGLAAYNEQFF. CDR3 DNA sequence: TGCGCCAGCAGCTTGGCTCTTGGACTAGCGGCGTACAATGAGCAGTTCTTC.

The chain is built from TRBV19 and TRBJ2-7; no clear D gene. The V end was cut by 5 bases, the J end by 3 bases, with 14 bases between. The CDR3 sequence is 14 residues long. Germline V gives CDR1 LNHDA, CDR2 SQIVND (reference sequence). Here the CDR3 DNA reads TGTGCCAGTAGTCCGGCGGAGATAAACTACGAGCAGTACTTC. Protein: CASSPAEINYEQYF.

The count of this clone is one. The rearrangement joins TRBV4-1 to TRBJ2-1, with TRBD2 identical over 9 bases. Looked up from germline, CDR1 is MGHRA and CDR2 is YSYEKL. J was trimmed by 6 bases and V by 0 bases; bases with no gene match: 12. The CDR3 has 18 amino acids. Written as DNA, the CDR3 is TGCGCCAGCAGCCAAGATATAGCTAGCGGGACGTGGGGCAATGAGCAGTTCTTC. Encoded protein: CASSQDIASGTWGNEQFF.

The V call is TRBV9, the J call TRBJ2-1; TRBD2 agrees at 7 bases. This CDR3 is 14 amino acids long. Germline V gene data show CDR1 as SGDLS and CDR2 as YYNGEE. The V gene end was trimmed by 0 bases and the J gene end by 5 bases; junction bases not matched to a gene: 2. CDR3 nucleotides: TGTGCCAGCAGCGTAGTTCTAGCGGACAATGAGCAGTTCTTC. The encoded protein is CASSVVLADNEQFF. Combining the CDR3 with reference TRBV9 and TRBJ2-1 gives the whole variable domain DSGVTQTPKHLITATGQRVTLRCSPRSGDLSVYWYQQSLDQGLQFLIQYYNGEERAKGNILERFSAQQFPDLHSELNLSSLELGDSALYFCASSVVLADNEQFFGPGTRLTVL.

The chain carries TRBV5-5 and TRBJ2-1, with 8 bases identical to TRBD1. CDR1 is SGHKS, CDR2 YYEKEE, per germline (reference sequence). The CDR3 length is 15 residues. V lost 4 bases and J lost 4; bases outside the gene matches: 7. CDR3 nucleotides: TGTGCCAGCAGCCCAGACAGGGGTGAGTACAATGAGCAGTTCTTC. It encodes CASSPDRGEYNEQFF.

The chain links TRBV14 to TRBJ2-1, with D uncertain. The ends were cut back, 4 bases at V and 6 bases at J, with 10 bases in the middle. The CDR3 runs to 13 residues. Germline CDR1 is SGHDN and CDR2 is FVKESK. Here the CDR3 DNA reads TGTGCCAGCAGCCCCGACCTGGGCAATGAGCAGTTCTTC. Translation: CASSPDLGNEQFF.

The chain joins TRBV9 to TRBJ2-1; the match to TRBD2 covers 7 bases. Trimming cost V 0 bases and J 7 bases; bases outside gene matches: 10. The germline V gene has CDR1 SGDLS and CDR2 YYNGEE. This CDR3 contains 16 residues. The CDR3, as DNA: TGTGCCAGCAGCGTAGGGGCAACCGGGAGGAAAAATGAGCAGTTCTTC. The encoded protein is CASSVGATGRKNEQFF.

J is TRBJ1-2 and V is TRBV7-6; 11 bases align to TRBD1. The germline CDR1 and CDR2 sequences are SGHVS and FNYEAQ. The J segment lost 8 bases and the V segment lost 4 bases, leaving 9 bases of the junction unmatched. CDR3 size: 15 residues. CDR3 DNA sequence: TGTGCCAGCAGCTGGAGCGGACAGGGGGCAGGCGGCTACACCTTC. It is translated as CASSWSGQGAGGYTF.

The J gene is TRBJ2-3, the V gene TRBV4-1; possibly TRBD2 for D (5 bases). Germline CDR1 reads MGHRA; CDR2 reads YSYEKL. The length of the CDR3 is 15 residues. V was trimmed by 0 bases and J by 4 bases, leaving 11 bases between them. This chain's CDR3 is CASSQDGGGPDTQYF. CDR3 nucleotide sequence: TGCGCCAGCAGCCAAGATGGTGGAGGACCAGATACGCAGTATTTT.

This clone has a handful of counts. The chain is built from TRBV25-1 and TRBJ1-2, with D tentatively TRBD1 (5 bases). This CDR3 has 14 amino acids. With 4 bases removed from V and 4 bases from J, the gap between germline ends came to 13 bases. Germline CDR1 MGHDK, CDR2 SYGVNS. CDR3 region: CASSVTTELYGYTF. CDR3 nucleotide sequence: TGTGCCAGCAGTGTCACGACAGAACTCTATGGCTACACCTTC.

The chain employs TRBV11-2 and TRBJ1-2; no reliable D call. V lost 2 bases and J lost 8, with 9 bases in between. Per the germline V gene, CDR1 is SGHAT and CDR2 is FQNNGV. The CDR3 extends over 12 amino acids. The DNA of the CDR3 is TGTGCCAGCAGCTTAAAAGTAGGCGGCTACACCTTC. This codes for CASSLKVGGYTF.

The V call is TRBV29-1, the J call TRBJ1-1, with D possibly matching TRBD1 (6 bases). The CDR3 length is 15 residues. The ends were cut back, 5 bases at V and 0 bases at J, with 16 bases in the middle. Germline loops: CDR1 SQVTM, CDR2 ANQGSEA. The CDR3 region has the DNA TGCAGCGTTTCTGGCCGGGACAACCTGAACACTGAAGCTTTCTTT. Translating it yields CSVSGRDNLNTEAFF.

V usage is TRBV4-3 and J usage is TRBJ2-3; tentatively, D is TRBD1 (5 bases). V shed 0 bases and J shed 2 bases, with 12 bases lying between them. Germline V lookup: CDR1 LGHNA, CDR2 YSLEER. This CDR3 spans 16 amino acids. DNA of the CDR3: TGCGCCAGCAGCCAAGATAGTAGGGGTATCACAGATACGCAGTATTTT. Amino acids: CASSQDSRGITDTQYF.